Only one count was recorded for the clone carrying this TCR beta chain. Its cognate antigen is unknown. TCRdb called the 5' RACE reads again in MiXCR, with one record for every CDR3 protein. Here the sample spans 7,500 to 9,000 distinct CDR3 sequences, about 65% being singletons. General study results and limits: In terms of TCR gene usage, tumor memory CD4+ T cells clustered together with blood and lymph node memory CD4+ cells, as well as with lymph node naive CD4+ cells. The larger cohort examined one V-J beta rearrangement, not whole repertoires.

The V end was cut by 4 bases, the J end by 5 bases, with 11 bases between. CDR1 is SGHTA, CDR2 FQGNSA, per germline. The CDR3 runs to 13 residues. CD25-based Treg depletion was applied to purified naive CD4+ T cells. Sequencing input: tumor-infiltrating naive CD4+ T cells sorted from the breast tumor. As to subset: naive CD4+ T cells, CD4+CD45RA+CD25-. The chain joins TRBV7-2 to TRBJ2-5; D is unclear. The source of this sequence is a female donor with breast cancer. The CDR3 is CASSSPPKETQYF. The CDR3 DNA reads TGTGCCAGCAGCTCCCCCCCGAAGGAGACCCAGTACTTC.